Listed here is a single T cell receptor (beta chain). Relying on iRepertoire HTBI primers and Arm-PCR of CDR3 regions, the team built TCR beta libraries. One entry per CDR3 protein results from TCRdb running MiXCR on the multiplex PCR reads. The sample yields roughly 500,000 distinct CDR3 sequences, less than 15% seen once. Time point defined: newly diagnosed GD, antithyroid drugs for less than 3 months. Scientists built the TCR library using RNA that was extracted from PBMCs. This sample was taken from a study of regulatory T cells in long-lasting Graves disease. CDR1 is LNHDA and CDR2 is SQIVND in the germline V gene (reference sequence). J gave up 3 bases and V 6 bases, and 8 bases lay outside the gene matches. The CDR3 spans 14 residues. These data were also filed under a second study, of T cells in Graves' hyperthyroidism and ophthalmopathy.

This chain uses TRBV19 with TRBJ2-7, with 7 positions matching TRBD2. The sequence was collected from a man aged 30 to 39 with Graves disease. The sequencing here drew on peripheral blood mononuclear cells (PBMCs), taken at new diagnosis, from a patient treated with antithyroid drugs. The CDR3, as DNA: TGTGCCAGTAGGAGCGGGGTTCCTTACTACGAGCAGTACTTC. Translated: CASRSGVPYYEQYF.